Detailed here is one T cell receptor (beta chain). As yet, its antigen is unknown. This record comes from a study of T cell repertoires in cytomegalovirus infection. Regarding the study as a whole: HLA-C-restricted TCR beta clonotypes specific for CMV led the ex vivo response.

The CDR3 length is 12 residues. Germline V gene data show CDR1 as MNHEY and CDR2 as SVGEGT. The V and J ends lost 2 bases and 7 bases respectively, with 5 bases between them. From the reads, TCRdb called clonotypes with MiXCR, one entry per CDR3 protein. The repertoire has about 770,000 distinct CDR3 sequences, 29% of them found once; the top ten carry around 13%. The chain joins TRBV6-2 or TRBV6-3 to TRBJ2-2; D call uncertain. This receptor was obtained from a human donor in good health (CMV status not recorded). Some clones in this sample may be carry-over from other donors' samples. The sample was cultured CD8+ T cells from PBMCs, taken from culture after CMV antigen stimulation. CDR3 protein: CASSYRNGELFF. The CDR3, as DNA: TGTGCCAGCAGTTACAGGAACGGGGAGCTGTTTTTT.